The 18 T cell receptor beta chains given below trace back to one sample, sequenced in a study of cytomegalovirus exposure and HLA in healthy donors. This PCR relied on a set of 60 Vbeta primers and 13 Jbeta primers. Sequenced by immunoSEQ multiplex PCR; TCRdb stores in-frame clones only, minus some. This sample has around 160,000 clones; roughly 80% occur once, and the top ten carry less than 5%. What was sequenced was PBMCs. The receptors originated from a man in his forties or fifties in good health and CMV-seropositive.

V gene TRBV25-1 combines with J gene TRBJ1-3; D is ambiguous. The CDR3 runs 13 residues. Germline V lookup: CDR1 MGHDK, CDR2 SYGVNS. The V end lost 0 bases, the J end lost 6 bases, and 6 bases lay between the germline ends. The CDR3 sequence: CASSEYLANTIYF. The CDR3 DNA reads as TGTGCCAGCAGTGAATACCTGGCAAACACCATATATTTT.

The chain is built from TRBV7-9 and TRBJ2-5; D perhaps matches TRBD2 (7 bases). The J call is doubtful: the DNA matches TRBJ2-7 better. Germline CDR1 and CDR2: SEHNR and FQNEAQ (reference sequence). CDR3 length: 15 residues. The CDR3 nucleotides read TGTGCCAGCAGCTTAGGAGGGGGGGCCTCCTACGAGCAGTACTTC. It is translated as CASSLGGGASYEQYF.

The chain has TRBV19 and TRBJ1-1, with TRBD1 as a possible D gene (5 bases). Germline loops: CDR1 LNHDA, CDR2 SQIVND (reference sequence). The CDR3 has 13 residues. The V and J ends lost 5 bases and 5 bases respectively, with 12 bases between them. The CDR3 protein is CASSLTGGTEAFF. CDR3 DNA sequence: TGTGCCAGTAGTCTTACAGGAGGGACTGAAGCTTTCTTT.

The chain employs TRBV30 and TRBJ1-6; 7 bases line up with TRBD1. With 1 base clipped from V and 1 base from J, the junction kept 4 bases outside the gene matches. This CDR3 is built from 16 residues. CDR1 and CDR2 from the germline V gene are GTSNPN and SVGIG (reference sequence). CDR3 amino acids: CAWSGGTESYNSPLHF. CDR3 sequence (DNA): TGTGCCTGGAGTGGCGGGACAGAATCCTATAATTCACCCCTCCACTTT.

This sequence joins TRBV6-1 and TRBJ1-5, with TRBD1 matching over 9 bases. V lost 4 bases and J lost 8; bases outside the gene matches: 6. The CDR3 is 14 amino acids. CDR1 is MNHNS, CDR2 SASEGT, per germline. The CDR3 spells CASSAGTGRKPQHF. The CDR3 bases are TGTGCCAGCAGTGCAGGGACAGGGAGGAAGCCCCAGCATTTT.

The rearrangement joins TRBV15 to TRBJ2-1, with 13 bases identical to TRBD2. Germline V gives CDR1 LNHNV, CDR2 YYDKDF (reference sequence). The trim removed 3 bases at V and 7 bases at J, leaving 12 bases unmatched. The CDR3 extends over 18 amino acids. CDR3 sequence (DNA): TGTGCCACCAGCAGCCGGTCCACTAGCGGGAGGGCGGGGAATGAGCAGTTCTTC. Translation: CATSSRSTSGRAGNEQFF.

The chain couples TRBV7-9 to TRBJ2-3, with TRBD1 matching 7 bases. After removal of 4 bases from V and 3 bases from J, the junction contained 16 bases not matched to a gene. The CDR3 has 18 amino acids. Germline V gene data show CDR1 as SEHNR and CDR2 as FQNEAQ (reference sequence). The CDR3 here is CASSSLKPQGSWTDTQYF. CDR3 nucleotide sequence: TGTGCCAGCAGCTCCCTAAAACCACAGGGGTCGTGGACAGATACGCAGTATTTT.

This clone is hyperexpanded in the sample. The V call is TRBV28, the J call TRBJ2-2; D uncertain. Germline CDR1 and CDR2: MDHEN and SYDVKM. The V end lost 3 bases, the J end lost 1 base, and 12 bases lay between the germline ends. This CDR3 spans 16 amino acids. The CDR3 region is CASSLLEIGNTGELFF. The CDR3 DNA follows: TGTGCCAGCAGTTTGTTAGAGATTGGGAACACCGGGGAGCTGTTTTTT. Using reference TRBV28 and TRBJ2-2 for the parts outside the CDR3, the full variable domain is DVKVTQSSRYLVKRTGEKVFLECVQDMDHENMFWYRQDPGLGLRLIYFSYDVKMKEKGDIPEGYSVSREKKERFSLILESASTNQTSMYLCASSLLEIGNTGELFFGEGSRLTVL.

This clone has just a few counts. The chain employs TRBV29-1 and TRBJ2-5, with TRBD2 as a possible D gene (6 bases). The CDR3 covers 14 residues. Between the trimmed V and J ends, which lost 4 bases and 3 bases, there was a span of 15 bases. Germline assignment: CDR1 SQVTM and CDR2 ANQGSEA. The CDR3 bases are TGCAGCGTTGTTCGGGGGTCAAAGAAAGAGACCCAGTACTTC. Amino acids: CSVVRGSKKETQYF. Full variable domain (missing parts from reference TRBV29-1 and TRBJ2-5): SAVISQKPSRDICQRGTSLTIQCQVDSQVTMMFWYRQQPGQSLTLIATANQGSEATYESGFVIDKFPISRPNLTFSTLTVSNMSPEDSSIYLCSVVRGSKKETQYFGPGTRLLVL.

The chain has TRBV2 and TRBJ1-6; D is uncertain. V lost 2 bases to trimming and J lost 5 bases, with 10 bases between them. Germline CDR1 is SNHLY and CDR2 is FYNNEI. This CDR3 has 15 amino acids. The CDR3 DNA follows: TGTGCCAGCAGTGAACCGTCCCGTAATAATTCACCCCTCCACTTT. It specifies CASSEPSRNNSPLHF.

This chain links TRBV6-5 with TRBJ2-7; 7 bases line up with TRBD2. CDR3 length: 12 amino acids. Germline V CDR1 and CDR2: MNHEY, SVGAGI. V lost 7 bases to trimming and J lost 7 bases; unmatched junction nucleotides: 7. The CDR3 spells CASKGTTLEQYF. CDR3 DNA sequence: TGTGCCAGCAAAGGGACTACCTTGGAGCAGTACTTC.

This chain connects TRBV18 to TRBJ2-5; 7 nucleotides align to TRBD2. Germline lookup yields CDR1 KGHSH and CDR2 LQKENI. After removal of 6 bases from V and 1 base from J, the junction contained 11 bases not matched to a gene. The CDR3 has 16 amino acids. CDR3 nucleotides: TGTGCCAGCTCCCCCCCGGGGAGGGGCCCCCAAGAGACCCAGTACTTC. Protein product: CASSPPGRGPQETQYF.

V usage is TRBV4-3 and J usage is TRBJ2-5; TRBD2 matches at 9 bases. J was trimmed by 2 bases and V by 1 base; bases with no gene match: 8. CDR3 size: 17 residues. Germline CDR1 is LGHNA and CDR2 is YSLEER. The CDR3 spells CASSQGGGGGAQETQYF. The DNA of the CDR3 is TGCGCCAGCAGCCAAGGAGGTGGCGGGGGGGCTCAAGAGACCCAGTACTTC.

V and J are TRBV9 and TRBJ1-6; 9 nucleotides align to TRBD1. This CDR3 has 15 amino acids. V gave up 0 bases and J gave up 9 bases; unmatched junction bases: 4. Germline CDR1 and CDR2: SGDLS and YYNGEE. CDR3 loop: CASSVDRTGVSPLHF. The CDR3 coding sequence is TGTGCCAGCAGCGTAGATCGGACAGGGGTTTCACCCCTCCACTTT.

The chain couples TRBV6-1 to TRBJ1-5, with unresolved D. V shed 6 bases and J shed 0 bases, with 9 bases lying between them. The CDR3 has 14 residues. Germline-derived CDR1 and CDR2 are MNHNS and SASEGT. CDR3 loop: CASSLNHSNQPQHF. The CDR3 region has the DNA TGTGCCAGCAGCCTAAATCATAGCAATCAGCCCCAGCATTTT.

The chain joins TRBV5-1 to TRBJ2-7; 8 positions match TRBD1. V gave up 7 bases and J gave up 0 bases; unmatched junction bases: 9. This CDR3 region has 15 residues. Germline CDR1 and CDR2: SGHRS and YFSETQ. The CDR3 DNA reads as TGCGCCAGCGGCGGGACAGGCTTGACCTCCTACGAGCAGTACTTC. Translation gives CASGGTGLTSYEQYF.

This clone was observed a handful of times. This same CDR3 is encoded by further DNA sequences in the sample. J is TRBJ2-7 and V is TRBV28, with 8 bases lining up with TRBD2. V shed 2 bases, J shed 0 bases, and the junction held 3 bases outside the gene matches. Germline loops: CDR1 MDHEN, CDR2 SYDVKM. The CDR3 is made up of 15 amino acids. The CDR3 reads CASSLTSGTSYEQYF. The CDR3 nucleotides read TGTGCCAGCAGTTTAACTAGCGGAACCTCCTACGAGCAGTACTTC.

The genes are TRBV7-9 and TRBJ2-5; TRBD1 agrees at 7 bases. CDR3 length: 15 residues. Unmatched junction bases numbered 6, after V lost 0 bases and J lost 5 bases. Germline V CDR1 and CDR2: SEHNR, FQNEAQ (reference sequence). Here the CDR3 DNA reads TGTGCCAGCAGCTTAGCGGAAGGGGGCGCGGAGACCCAGTACTTC. Translating it yields CASSLAEGGAETQYF.